This TCR beta chain appears in the sequencing data of a study of blood T cell repertoires in COVID-19. The method was immunoSEQ multiplex PCR; TCRdb's version includes in-frame clones alone and lacks a portion of them. This sample has some 170,000 clones, with about 85% found just once. The CDR3 length is 17 residues. The V end lost 0 bases, the J end lost 3 bases, and 15 bases lay between the germline ends. CDR1 MGHRA and CDR2 YSYEKL come from the germline V gene. This clonotype was obtained from a man aged 40-49 years with acute or convalescent COVID-19. The specimen was peripheral blood. This chain joins TRBV4-1 and TRBJ2-4; D remains unclear. The CDR3 region is CASSQEHYSEFKNIQYF. For the CDR3, the DNA is TGCGCCAGCAGCCAAGAACACTATTCAGAGTTCAAAAACATTCAGTACTTC.